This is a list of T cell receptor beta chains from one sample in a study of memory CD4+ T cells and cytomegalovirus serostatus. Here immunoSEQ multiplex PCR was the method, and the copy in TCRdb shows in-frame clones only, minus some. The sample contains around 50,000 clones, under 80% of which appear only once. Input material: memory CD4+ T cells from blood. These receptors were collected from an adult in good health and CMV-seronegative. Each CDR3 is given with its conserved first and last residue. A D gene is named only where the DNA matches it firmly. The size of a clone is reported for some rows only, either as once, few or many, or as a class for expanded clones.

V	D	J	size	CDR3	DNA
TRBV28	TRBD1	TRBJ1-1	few	CASSLIPGQGLNTEAFF	TGTGCCAGCAGTTTAATCCCCGGACAGGGGCTGAACACTGAAGCTTTCTTT
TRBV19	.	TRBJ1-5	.	CASKDSPRQPQHF	TGTGCCAGTAAGGACAGCCCACGGCAGCCCCAGCATTTT
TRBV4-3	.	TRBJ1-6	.	CASSQDESSPLHF	TGCGCCAGCAGCCAAGATGAAAGTTCACCCCTCCACTTT
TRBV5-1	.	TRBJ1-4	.	CASSLTGTATNEKLFF	TGCGCCAGCAGCTTGACAGGGACGGCAACTAATGAAAAACTGTTTTTT
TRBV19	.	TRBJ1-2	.	CASSIRGDGTTYGYTF	TGTGCCAGTAGTATCCGGGGGGACGGAACTACTTATGGCTACACCTTC
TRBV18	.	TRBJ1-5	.	CASSPGGPASNQPQHF	TGTGCCAGCTCACCAGGGGGGCCGGCTAGCAATCAGCCCCAGCATTTT
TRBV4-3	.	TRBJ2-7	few	CASSQDSREAYEQYF	TGCGCCAGCAGCCAAGATTCGAGGGAGGCCTACGAGCAGTACTTC
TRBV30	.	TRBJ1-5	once	CAWSEGRNPNQPQHF	TGTGCCTGGAGCGAGGGACGGAACCCTAATCAGCCCCAGCATTTT
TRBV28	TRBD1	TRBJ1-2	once	CASGGQGSDYGYTF	TGTGCCAGCGGTGGACAGGGATCCGACTATGGCTACACCTTC
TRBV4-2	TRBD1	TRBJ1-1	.	CASSLIGTATGTEAFF	TGTGCCAGCAGCCTGATCGGGACAGCCACTGGGACTGAAGCTTTCTTT
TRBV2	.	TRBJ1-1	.	CASSEASRGTEAFF	TGTGCCAGCAGTGAAGCATCTCGAGGCACTGAAGCTTTCTTT
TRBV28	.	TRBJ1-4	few	CASSFLAPFATNEKLFF	TGTGCCAGCAGTTTCCTCGCTCCCTTTGCAACTAATGAAAAACTGTTTTTT
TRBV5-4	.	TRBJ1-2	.	CASSLGRPQPYGYTF	TGTGCCAGCAGCTTGGGGCGGCCCCAGCCCTATGGCTACACCTTC
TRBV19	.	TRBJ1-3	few	CASSAGPTSGNTIYF	TGTGCCAGTAGTGCCGGACCGACCTCTGGAAACACCATATATTTT
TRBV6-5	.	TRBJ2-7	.	CASSAQFPRLYF	TGTGCCAGCAGTGCACAGTTTCCGCGGCTGTACTTC
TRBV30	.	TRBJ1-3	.	CAWSVLGGSGNTIYF	TGTGCCTGGAGTGTACTAGGGGGCTCTGGAAACACCATATATTTT
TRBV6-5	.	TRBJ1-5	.	CASSYLRGANQPQHF	TGTGCCAGCAGTTACCTCAGGGGAGCGAATCAGCCCCAGCATTTT
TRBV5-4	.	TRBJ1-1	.	CASSLYQSTEAFF	TGTGCCAGCAGCTTGTATCAGAGCACTGAAGCTTTCTTT
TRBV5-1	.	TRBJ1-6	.	CASSLEGVSSYNSPLHF	TGCGCCAGCAGCTTGGAAGGGGTTTCGTCCTATAATTCACCCCTCCACTTT
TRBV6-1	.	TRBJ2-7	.	CASSEFGGGSF	.
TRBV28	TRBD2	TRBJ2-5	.	CASRPAWGGGKIETQYF	TGTGCCAGCAGACCCGCGTGGGGCGGGGGTAAGATAGAGACCCAGTACTTC
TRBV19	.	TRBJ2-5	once	CASSIRGLETQYF	TGTGCCAGTAGTATCCGGGGGCTGGAGACCCAGTACTTC
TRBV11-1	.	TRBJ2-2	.	CASRGRTGELFF	TGTGCCAGCCGTGGGCGGACCGGGGAGCTGTTTTTT
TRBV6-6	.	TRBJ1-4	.	CASSGGGGGEKLFF	TGTGCCAGCAGCGGAGGGGGAGGGGGGGAAAAACTGTTTTTT
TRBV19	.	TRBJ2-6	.	CASTLNQDSGANVLTF	TGTGCCAGTACTCTGAATCAGGACTCTGGGGCCAACGTCCTGACTTTC
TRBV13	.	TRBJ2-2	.	CASSLGDLTGELFF	TGTGCCAGCAGCTTGGGCGATCTCACCGGGGAGCTGTTTTTT
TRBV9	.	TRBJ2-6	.	CASSVGGETQGSGANVLTF	TGTGCCAGCAGCGTAGGAGGGGAAACCCAGGGCTCGGGGGCCAACGTCCTGACTTTC
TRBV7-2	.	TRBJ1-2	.	CASSHRGGGYTF	TGTGCCAGCAGCCATCGGGGCGGGGGCTACACCTTC
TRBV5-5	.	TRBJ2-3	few	CASSRGRFGTDTQYF	TGTGCCAGCAGCCGGGGTCGGTTTGGCACAGATACGCAGTATTTT